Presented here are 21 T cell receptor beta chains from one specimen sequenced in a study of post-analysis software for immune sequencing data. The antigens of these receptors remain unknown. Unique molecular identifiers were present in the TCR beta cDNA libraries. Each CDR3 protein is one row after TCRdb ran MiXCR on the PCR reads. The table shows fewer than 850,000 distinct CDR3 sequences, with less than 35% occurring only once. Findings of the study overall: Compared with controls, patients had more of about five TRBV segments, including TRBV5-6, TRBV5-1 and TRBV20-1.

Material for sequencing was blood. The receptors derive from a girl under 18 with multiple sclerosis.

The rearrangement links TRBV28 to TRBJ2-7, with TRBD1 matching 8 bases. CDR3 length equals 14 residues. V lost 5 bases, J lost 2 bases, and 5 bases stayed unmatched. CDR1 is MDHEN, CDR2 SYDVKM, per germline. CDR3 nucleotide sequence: TGTGCCAGCAGTCCGACAGGGGAGGCCTACGAGCAGTACTTC. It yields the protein CASSPTGEAYEQYF.

DNA of the CDR3: TGTGCCAGCAGCTTGACCGGGGCGGGATGGGAGCAGTACTTC. Its translation is CASSLTGAGWEQYF. The rearrangement uses TRBV7-2 and TRBJ2-7; possible D gene TRBD2, 6 bases. V lost 3 bases to trimming and J lost 7 bases, with 16 bases between them. CDR1 is SGHTA, CDR2 FQGNSA, per germline. The CDR3 runs to 14 residues.

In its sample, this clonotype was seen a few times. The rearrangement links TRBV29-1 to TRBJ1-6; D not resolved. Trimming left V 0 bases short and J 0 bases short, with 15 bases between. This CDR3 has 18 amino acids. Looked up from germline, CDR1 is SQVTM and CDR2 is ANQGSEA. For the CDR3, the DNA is TGCAGCGTTGAAGAGGTTAAGGGAGACGCCTCCTATAATTCACCCCTCCACTTT. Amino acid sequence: CSVEEVKGDASYNSPLHF.

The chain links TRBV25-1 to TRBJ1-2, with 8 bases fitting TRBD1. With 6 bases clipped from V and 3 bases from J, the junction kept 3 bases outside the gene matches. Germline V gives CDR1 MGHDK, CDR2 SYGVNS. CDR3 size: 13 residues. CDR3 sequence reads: CASRGQADYGYTF. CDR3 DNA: TGTGCCAGCAGGGGACAGGCCGACTATGGCTACACCTTC.

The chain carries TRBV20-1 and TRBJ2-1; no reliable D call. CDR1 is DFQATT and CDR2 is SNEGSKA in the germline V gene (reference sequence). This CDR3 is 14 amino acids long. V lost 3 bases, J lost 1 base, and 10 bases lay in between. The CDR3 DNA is TGCAGTGCTAGTGTAGTGGGGTCCTACAATGAGCAGTTCTTC. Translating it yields CSASVVGSYNEQFF.

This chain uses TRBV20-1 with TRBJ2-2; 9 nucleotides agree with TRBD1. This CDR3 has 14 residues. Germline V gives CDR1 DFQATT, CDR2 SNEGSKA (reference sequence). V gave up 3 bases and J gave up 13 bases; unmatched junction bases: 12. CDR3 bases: TGCAGTGCTAGTCCGGGACAGGGCCTGGAAAGGCTGTTTTTT. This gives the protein CSASPGQGLERLFF.

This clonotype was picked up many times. The CDR3 DNA reads as TGCAGTGCTAGAGATGCGGGAGAAGAGACCCAGTACTTC. This translates into CSARDAGEETQYF. The chain links TRBV20-1 to TRBJ2-5; 7 nucleotides line up with TRBD2. V shed 0 bases, J shed 3 bases, and the junction held 1 base outside the gene matches. Germline CDR1 is DFQATT and CDR2 is SNEGSKA (reference sequence). This CDR3 is 13 amino acids long.

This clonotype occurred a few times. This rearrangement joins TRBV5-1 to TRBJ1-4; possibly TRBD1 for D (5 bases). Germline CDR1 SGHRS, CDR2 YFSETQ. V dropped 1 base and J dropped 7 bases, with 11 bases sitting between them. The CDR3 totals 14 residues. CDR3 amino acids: CASSLMQRGEKLFF. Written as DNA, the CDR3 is TGCGCCAGCAGCTTGATGCAGAGGGGTGAAAAACTGTTTTTT.

Here the CDR3 DNA reads TGTGCCAGCAGCCAATTTACAGGGGGCGTTTTGAATGCAGATGCGGAGTATTTT. It yields the protein CASSQFTGGVLNADAEYF. The V call is TRBV12-3 or TRBV12-4, the J call TRBJ2-3; 9 nucleotides match TRBD1. This CDR3 spans 18 amino acids. J was trimmed by 13 bases and V by 6 bases; bases with no gene match: 26.

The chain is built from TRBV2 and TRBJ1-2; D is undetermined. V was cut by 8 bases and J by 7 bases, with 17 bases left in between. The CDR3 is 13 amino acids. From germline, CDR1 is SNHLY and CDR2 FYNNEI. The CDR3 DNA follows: TGTGCCAGCTCAAGGGAGATTACGGGTGGCTACACCTTC. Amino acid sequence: CASSREITGGYTF. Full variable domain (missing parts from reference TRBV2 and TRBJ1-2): EPEVTQTPSHQVTQMGQEVILRCVPISNHLYFYWYRQILGQKVEFLVSFYNNEISEKSEIFDDQFSVERPDGSNFTLKIRSTKLEDSAMYFCASSREITGGYTFGSGTRLTVV.

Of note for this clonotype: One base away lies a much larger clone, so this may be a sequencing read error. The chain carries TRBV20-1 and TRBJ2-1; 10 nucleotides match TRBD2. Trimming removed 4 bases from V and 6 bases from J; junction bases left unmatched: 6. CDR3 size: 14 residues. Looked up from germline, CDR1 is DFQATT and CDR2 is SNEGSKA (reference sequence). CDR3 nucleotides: TGCAGTGCTAAAGTAGCGGGAGGTTTCAATGAGCAGTTCTTC. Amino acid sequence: CSAKVAGGFNEQFF.

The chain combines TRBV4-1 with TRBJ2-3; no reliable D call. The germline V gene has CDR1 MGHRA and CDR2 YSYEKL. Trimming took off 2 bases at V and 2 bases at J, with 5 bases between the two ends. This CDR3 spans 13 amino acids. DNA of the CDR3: TGCGCCAGCAGCCAACCTAACACAGATACGCAGTATTTT. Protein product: CASSQPNTDTQYF.

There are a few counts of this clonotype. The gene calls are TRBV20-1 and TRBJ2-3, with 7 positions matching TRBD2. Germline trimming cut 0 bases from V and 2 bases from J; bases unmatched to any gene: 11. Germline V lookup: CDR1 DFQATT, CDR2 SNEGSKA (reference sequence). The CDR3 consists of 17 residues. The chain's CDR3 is CSARDVASGGFTDTQYF. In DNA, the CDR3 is TGCAGTGCTAGAGATGTGGCTAGCGGAGGGTTCACAGATACGCAGTATTTT.

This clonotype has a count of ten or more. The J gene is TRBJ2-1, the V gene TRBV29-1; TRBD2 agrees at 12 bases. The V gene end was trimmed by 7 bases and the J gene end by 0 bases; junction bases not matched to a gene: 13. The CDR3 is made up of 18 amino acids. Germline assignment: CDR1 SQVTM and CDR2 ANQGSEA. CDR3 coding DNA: TGCAGCGGTTTCGGGACTAGCGGGCGCCGGAGCTCCTACAATGAGCAGTTCTTC. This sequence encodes CSGFGTSGRRSSYNEQFF.

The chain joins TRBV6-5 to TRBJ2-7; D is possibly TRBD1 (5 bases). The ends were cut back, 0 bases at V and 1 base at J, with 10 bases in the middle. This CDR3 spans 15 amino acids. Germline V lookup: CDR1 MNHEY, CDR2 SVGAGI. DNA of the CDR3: TGTGCCAGCAGTTACTCCTACGACAGTTCCTACGAGCAGTACTTC. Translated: CASSYSYDSSYEQYF.

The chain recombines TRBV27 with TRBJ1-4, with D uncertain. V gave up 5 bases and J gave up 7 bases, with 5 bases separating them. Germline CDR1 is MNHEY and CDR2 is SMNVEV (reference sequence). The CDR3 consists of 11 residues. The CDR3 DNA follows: TGTGCCAGCAGTGGTCGTGAAAAACTGTTTTTT. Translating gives CASSGREKLFF. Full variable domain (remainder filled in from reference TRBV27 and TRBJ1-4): EAQVTQNPRYLITVTGKKLTVTCSQNMNHEYMSWYRQDPGLGLRQIYYSMNVEVTDKGDVPEGYKVSRKEKRNFPLILESPSPNQTSLYFCASSGREKLFFGSGTQLSVL.

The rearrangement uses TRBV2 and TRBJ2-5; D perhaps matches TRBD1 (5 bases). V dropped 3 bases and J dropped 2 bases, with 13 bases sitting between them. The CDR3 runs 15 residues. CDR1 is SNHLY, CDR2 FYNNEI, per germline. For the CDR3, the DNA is TGTGCCAGCAGTGACCGGCAGGGTTGGCAAGAGACCCAGTACTTC. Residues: CASSDRQGWQETQYF.

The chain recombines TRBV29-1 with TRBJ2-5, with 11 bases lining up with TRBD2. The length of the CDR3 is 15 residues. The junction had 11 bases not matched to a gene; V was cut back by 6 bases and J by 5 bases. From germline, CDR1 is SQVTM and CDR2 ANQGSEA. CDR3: CSVGTSGSRGETQYF. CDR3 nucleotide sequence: TGCAGCGTCGGAACTAGCGGGAGTAGAGGGGAGACCCAGTACTTC.

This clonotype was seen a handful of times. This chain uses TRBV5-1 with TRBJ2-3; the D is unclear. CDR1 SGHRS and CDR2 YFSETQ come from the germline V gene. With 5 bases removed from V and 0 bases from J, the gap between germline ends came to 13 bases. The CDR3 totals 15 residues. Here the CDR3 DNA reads TGCGCCAGCAGGAACCAGCCCACTAGCACAGATACGCAGTATTTT. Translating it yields CASRNQPTSTDTQYF. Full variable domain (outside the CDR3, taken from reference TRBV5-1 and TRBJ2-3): KAGVTQTPRYLIKTRGQQVTLSCSPISGHRSVSWYQQTPGQGLQFLFEYFSETQRNKGNFPGRFSGRQFSNSRSEMNVSTLELGDSALYLCASRNQPTSTDTQYFGPGTRLTVL.

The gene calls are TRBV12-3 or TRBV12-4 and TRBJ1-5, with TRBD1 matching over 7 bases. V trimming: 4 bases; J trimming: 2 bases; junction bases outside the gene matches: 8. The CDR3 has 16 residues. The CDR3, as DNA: TGTGCCAGCAGTTCAAACAGGGGCCAGGGCAATCAGCCCCAGCATTTT. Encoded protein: CASSSNRGQGNQPQHF.

CDR3: CASSTEGRRDEQYF. In DNA form, the CDR3 reads TGTGCCAGCAGTACGGAGGGACGGCGGGACGAGCAGTACTTC. V and J are TRBV6-2 or TRBV6-3 and TRBJ2-4; D is possibly TRBD2 (6 bases). The J call is uncertain, as TRBJ2-7 better fits the DNA end. There are 14 residues in the CDR3. CDR1 is MNHEY and CDR2 is SVGEGT in the germline V gene.